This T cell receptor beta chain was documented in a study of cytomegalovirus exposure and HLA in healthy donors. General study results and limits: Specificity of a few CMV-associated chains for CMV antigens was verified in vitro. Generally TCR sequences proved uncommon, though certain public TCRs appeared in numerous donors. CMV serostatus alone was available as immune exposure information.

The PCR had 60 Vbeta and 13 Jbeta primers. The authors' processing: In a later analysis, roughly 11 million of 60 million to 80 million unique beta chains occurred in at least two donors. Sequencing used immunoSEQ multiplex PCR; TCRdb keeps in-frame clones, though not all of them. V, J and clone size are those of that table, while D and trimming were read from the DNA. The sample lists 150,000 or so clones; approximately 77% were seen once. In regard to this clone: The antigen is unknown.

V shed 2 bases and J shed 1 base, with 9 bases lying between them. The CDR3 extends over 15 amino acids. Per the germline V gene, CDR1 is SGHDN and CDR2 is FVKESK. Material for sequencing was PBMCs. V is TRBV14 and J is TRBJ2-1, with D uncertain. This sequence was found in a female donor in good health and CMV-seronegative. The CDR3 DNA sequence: TGTGCCAGCAGCCAAAGCTCTAGGTCCTACAATGAGCAGTTCTTC. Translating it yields CASSQSSRSYNEQFF.